This passage covers 27 T cell receptor beta chains from one sample sequenced in a study of T cell responses to AZD1222 COVID-19 vaccine. Sequenced by immunoSEQ multiplex PCR; TCRdb stores in-frame clones only, minus some. The sample records about 190,000 clones, around 94% being singletons. The material was peripheral blood, obtained 28 days after the second dose of the MenACWY control vaccine. The receptor set was obtained from an adult who received the MenACWY meningococcal vaccine as a control.

This clone has only one observation. The genes are TRBV11-3 and TRBJ2-1, with TRBD1 identical over 7 bases. This CDR3 has 15 amino acids. J lost 7 bases, V lost 3 bases, and 9 bases had no gene match. CDR1 is SGHNT and CDR2 is YENEEA in the germline V gene. CDR3 in DNA: TGTGCCAGCAGCTTCCGACAGGGAGCCCGTAATGAGCAGTTCTTC. Translating gives CASSFRQGARNEQFF.

The chain has TRBV30 and TRBJ1-4; 7 nucleotides agree with TRBD1. CDR1 and CDR2 from the germline V gene are GTSNPN and SVGIG (reference sequence). With V trimmed by 0 bases and J by 8 bases, 6 bases remained unmatched. CDR3 size: 14 residues. The CDR3 region is CAWSVTGVEEKLFF. CDR3 coding DNA: TGTGCCTGGAGTGTCACAGGGGTAGAGGAAAAACTGTTTTTT.

The chain employs TRBV9 and TRBJ1-6; weak D call: TRBD1 (5 bases). V was cut by 3 bases and J by 10 bases, with 14 bases left in between. The CDR3 runs to 14 residues. CDR1 is SGDLS, CDR2 YYNGEE, per germline. Written as DNA, the CDR3 is TGTGCCAGCAGCGAGACAGAGAGACGGTCACCCCTCCACTTT. Protein product: CASSETERRSPLHF.

The V and J genes are TRBV19 and TRBJ2-4; 10 nucleotides agree with TRBD2. This CDR3 has 15 residues. Germline V gene sequence: CDR1 LNHDA, CDR2 SQIVND (reference sequence). V shed 6 bases and J 7 bases; nucleotides not matched to a gene: 9. The CDR3 protein is CASSGPGLAQNIQYF. The CDR3 bases are TGTGCCAGTAGCGGACCGGGACTAGCGCAGAACATTCAGTACTTC.

V is TRBV19 and J is TRBJ2-7; weak D call: TRBD2 (5 bases). The V end lost 1 base, the J end lost 3 bases, and 7 bases lay between the germline ends. CDR3 length: 13 residues. Germline CDR1 LNHDA, CDR2 SQIVND (reference sequence). CDR3 in amino acids: CASSIVRDYEQYF. In DNA, the CDR3 is TGTGCCAGTAGTATAGTGAGGGACTACGAGCAGTACTTC.

The V gene is TRBV19, the J gene TRBJ1-6; D unclear. The CDR3 spans 15 residues. Trimming took 5 bases from V and 0 from J, leaving 8 bases between them. Germline V gene data show CDR1 as LNHDA and CDR2 as SQIVND (reference sequence). CDR3 DNA sequence: TGTGCCAGTAGTTTCGTGAGCTCCTATAATTCACCCCTCCACTTT. Encoded protein: CASSFVSSYNSPLHF.

The V and J genes are TRBV5-1 and TRBJ2-3; D is uncertain. This CDR3 region has 15 residues. Germline V gene sequence: CDR1 SGHRS, CDR2 YFSETQ. V lost 3 bases to trimming and J lost 2 bases, with 13 bases between them. In DNA, the CDR3 is TGCGCCAGCAGCTCAATCACGGCACACACAGATACGCAGTATTTT. Translating it yields CASSSITAHTDTQYF.

The chain combines TRBV6-5 with TRBJ2-3; D is possibly TRBD1 or TRBD2 (5 bases each). Germline V gene lookup returns CDR1 MNHEY and CDR2 SVGAGI. Deletions cut 6 bases from V and 2 bases from J, with 9 bases between. CDR3 length equals 13 residues. As DNA, the CDR3 is TGTGCCAGCAGCCGGGACCCCACAGATACGCAGTATTTT. Translation: CASSRDPTDTQYF.

The chain recombines TRBV5-1 with TRBJ2-7; 13 nucleotides match TRBD2. Germline V gene data show CDR1 as SGHRS and CDR2 as YFSETQ. CDR3 length: 20 residues. V lost 2 bases, J lost 4 bases, and 18 bases stayed unmatched. This CDR3 is CASSFTGLAGEWGVKYEQYF. The CDR3 coding sequence is TGCGCCAGCAGCTTCACCGGACTAGCGGGAGAGTGGGGAGTGAAGTACGAGCAGTACTTC.

The V call is TRBV9, the J call TRBJ2-1; tentatively, D is TRBD1 (5 bases). CDR1 SGDLS and CDR2 YYNGEE come from the germline V gene. The ends were cut back, 3 bases at V and 0 bases at J, with 10 bases in the middle. This CDR3 spans 15 amino acids. CDR3 amino acids: CASSEDNRSYNEQFF. The CDR3 nucleotides read TGTGCCAGCAGCGAGGACAACCGCTCCTACAATGAGCAGTTCTTC.

The chain joins TRBV19 to TRBJ1-5, with 12 bases aligning to TRBD1. The CDR3 is 15 residues long. The V gene end was trimmed by 5 bases and the J gene end by 5 bases; junction bases not matched to a gene: 4. From germline, CDR1 is LNHDA and CDR2 SQIVND (reference sequence). The chain's CDR3 is CASSGTGGWDQPQHF. CDR3 in DNA: TGTGCCAGTAGTGGGACAGGGGGCTGGGATCAGCCCCAGCATTTT. Full variable domain (missing parts from reference TRBV19 and TRBJ1-5): DGGITQSPKYLFRKEGQNVTLSCEQNLNHDAMYWYRQDPGQGLRLIYYSQIVNDFQKGDIAEGYSVSREKKESFPLTVTSAQKNPTAFYLCASSGTGGWDQPQHFGDGTRLSIL.

CDR3 nucleotide sequence: TGTGCCAGCAGCCAATCTGGCGAAAAACTGTTTTTT. Translated: CASSQSGEKLFF. V usage is TRBV6-5 and J usage is TRBJ1-4; D is uncertain. Germline V gene data show CDR1 as MNHEY and CDR2 as SVGAGI. The CDR3 has 12 residues. Trimming stripped 6 bases from V and 8 bases from J, with 10 bases between.

V is TRBV10-3 and J is TRBJ2-1, with 7 bases aligning to TRBD2. Trimming removed 10 bases from V and 6 bases from J; junction bases left unmatched: 3. CDR1 and CDR2 (germline): ENHRY, SYGVKD. There are 11 residues in the CDR3. CDR3 coding DNA: TGTGCCACCGGGACTATCAATGAGCAGTTCTTC. It encodes CATGTINEQFF.

This clone was detected once. The rearrangement uses TRBV15 and TRBJ1-5; maybe TRBD1 (5 bases). The length of the CDR3 is 15 residues. The germline CDR1 and CDR2 sequences are LNHNV and YYDKDF (reference sequence). Trimming stripped 3 bases from V and 5 bases from J, with 14 bases between. CDR3 bases: TGTGCCACCAGCAGCCGGGACCCGGGCCATCAGCCCCAGCATTTT. Amino acid sequence: CATSSRDPGHQPQHF.

This chain connects TRBV2 to TRBJ1-6; D is undetermined. The CDR3 is 12 residues long. The germline V gene encodes CDR1 SNHLY and CDR2 FYNNEI. V gave up 3 bases and J gave up 11 bases, with 8 bases separating them. CDR3 sequence reads: CASSDLRTPLHF. CDR3 coding DNA: TGTGCCAGCAGTGATCTGAGAACACCCCTCCACTTT. The full variable domain, with the rest looked up from reference TRBV2 and TRBJ1-6, is EPEVTQTPSHQVTQMGQEVILRCVPISNHLYFYWYRQILGQKVEFLVSFYNNEISEKSEIFDDQFSVERPDGSNFTLKIRSTKLEDSAMYFCASSDLRTPLHFGNGTRLTVT.

V and J are TRBV5-3 and TRBJ2-7; no reliable D call. TRBV5-3 is given ORF status, its function remaining uncertain. This CDR3 has 11 residues. With 7 bases removed from V and 2 bases from J, the gap between germline ends came to 7 bases. CDR3 residues: CARVFPYEQYF. CDR3 coding DNA: TGTGCCAGAGTATTCCCCTACGAGCAGTACTTC.

The count of this clone is one. The rearrangement joins TRBV25-1 to TRBJ1-1; D is possibly TRBD1 (6 bases). The CDR3 sequence is 15 residues long. Trimming took 3 bases from V and 0 from J, leaving 11 bases between them. Germline V gene data show CDR1 as MGHDK and CDR2 as SYGVNS. The CDR3 loop is CASSESGELNTEAFF. DNA for the CDR3: TGTGCCAGCAGTGAGTCAGGGGAGCTGAACACTGAAGCTTTCTTT.

The V gene is TRBV7-2, the J gene TRBJ2-1; D remains ambiguous. The germline V gene has CDR1 SGHTA and CDR2 FQGNSA. This CDR3 spans 14 amino acids. V lost 5 bases to trimming and J lost 6 bases, with 14 bases between them. The CDR3 DNA sequence: TGTGCCAGCAGCCCCGGTCTAGGGCGCAATGAGCAGTTCTTC. This gives the protein CASSPGLGRNEQFF.

The chain is built from TRBV3-1 (or the pseudogene TRBV3-2) and TRBJ1-6; the D gene is possibly TRBD1 (5 bases). V lost 6 bases and J lost 10, with 13 bases in between. This CDR3 comprises 13 residues. Germline V gene data show CDR1 as LGHDT and CDR2 as YNNKEL (reference sequence). CDR3 sequence: CASRGQGDSPLHF. Here the CDR3 DNA reads TGTGCCAGCAGAGGGCAGGGAGACTCACCCCTCCACTTT.

This chain links TRBV7-9 with TRBJ2-5; D is possibly TRBD2 (6 bases). CDR3 length equals 13 residues. The germline V gene has CDR1 SEHNR and CDR2 FQNEAQ (reference sequence). V gave up 4 bases and J gave up 4 bases, with 10 bases separating them. In DNA, the CDR3 is TGTGCCAGCAGCTCACTGGGGGGAGAGACCCAGTACTTC. Translating it yields CASSSLGGETQYF.

This chain joins TRBV7-2 and TRBJ2-5; no reliable D call. This CDR3 is built from 13 residues. Trimming took 4 bases from V and 5 from J, leaving 11 bases between them. Germline V gives CDR1 SGHTA, CDR2 FQGNSA. CDR3 region: CASSSWQGETQYF. CDR3 DNA sequence: TGTGCCAGCAGCTCCTGGCAAGGGGAGACCCAGTACTTC.

This chain joins TRBV24-1 and TRBJ2-1, with 13 bases lining up with TRBD2. V shed 4 bases and J 9 bases; nucleotides not matched to a gene: 8. Germline loops: CDR1 KGHDR, CDR2 SFDVKD. The CDR3 length is 16 residues. Written as DNA, the CDR3 is TGTGCCACCAGTGAGTCGACTAGCGGGAGGAGGAGTGAGCAGTTCTTC. Protein sequence: CATSESTSGRRSEQFF.

The genes are TRBV10-2 and TRBJ2-7, with D hard to call. Looked up from germline, CDR1 is WSHSY and CDR2 is SAAADI. The CDR3 spans 14 residues. V dropped 2 bases and J dropped 2 bases, with 10 bases sitting between them. The CDR3 region is CASSELLLAYEQYF. Here the CDR3 DNA reads TGCGCCAGCAGTGAGCTGTTATTAGCCTACGAGCAGTACTTC.

This sequence joins TRBV6-4 and TRBJ1-1; D unclear. V was clipped by 4 bases and J by 0 bases, with 6 bases between them. This CDR3 is 13 amino acids long. The germline V gene encodes CDR1 MRHNA and CDR2 SNTAGT. The CDR3 here is CASSVDLNTEAFF. The CDR3 DNA is TGTGCCAGCAGTGTCGACCTGAACACTGAAGCTTTCTTT.

The chain employs TRBV21-1 and TRBJ2-3; the table's D call, TRBD1, was not checked against the DNA. TRBV21-1 is deemed a pseudogene. The CDR3 is 17 amino acids. CDR3 bases: TGTGCCAGCAGCAAATGGGGGCAGCTTGCGGGCTGGGATACGCAGTATTTT. Its translation: CASSKWGQLAGWDTQYF.

This clone was observed a single time. CDR3 sequence reads: CASSLAAGGNYGYTF. The CDR3 DNA reads as TGCGCCAGCAGCTTGGCGGCAGGGGGCAACTATGGCTACACCTTC. This sequence joins TRBV5-1 and TRBJ1-2; 8 nucleotides line up with TRBD1. Trimming removed 0 bases from V and 2 bases from J; junction bases left unmatched: 3. Looked up from germline, CDR1 is SGHRS and CDR2 is YFSETQ. The CDR3 totals 15 residues.

The chain has TRBV4-3 and TRBJ2-3, with 7 bases lining up with TRBD2. The CDR3 extends over 15 amino acids. CDR1 and CDR2 (germline): LGHNA, YSLEER. The V segment lost 1 base and the J segment 6 bases; nucleotides outside the gene matches: 7. The CDR3 loop is CASSQGSGGMDTQYF. CDR3 coding DNA: TGCGCCAGCAGCCAAGGGTCCGGGGGGATGGATACGCAGTATTTT.